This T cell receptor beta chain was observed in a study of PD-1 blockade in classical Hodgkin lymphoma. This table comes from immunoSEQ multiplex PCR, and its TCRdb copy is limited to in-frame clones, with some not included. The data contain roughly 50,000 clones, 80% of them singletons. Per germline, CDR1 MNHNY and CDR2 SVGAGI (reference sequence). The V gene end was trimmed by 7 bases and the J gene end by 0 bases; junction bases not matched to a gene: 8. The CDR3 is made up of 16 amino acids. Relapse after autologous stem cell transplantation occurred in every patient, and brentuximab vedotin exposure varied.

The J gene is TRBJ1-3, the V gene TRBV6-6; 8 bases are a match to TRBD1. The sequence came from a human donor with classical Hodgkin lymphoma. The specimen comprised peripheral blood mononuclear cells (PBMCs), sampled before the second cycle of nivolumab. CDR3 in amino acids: CASTLTGASSGNTIYF. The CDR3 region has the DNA TGTGCCAGCACCCTGACAGGGGCTAGCTCTGGAAACACCATATATTTT.